This TCR beta chain came from a study of a mutant IDH1 vaccine in newly diagnosed glioma. At the level of the study: Vaccine dosing followed radiotherapy by 4-6 weeks, or accompanied temozolomide cycles. It was radiotherapy, temozolomide, or both that patients received previously, with most receiving both.

J lost 8 bases, V lost 1 base, and 8 bases had no gene match. Germline V CDR1 and CDR2: LGHNA, YSLEER. This CDR3 comprises 15 residues. Notes on this clone: No antigen is known for it.

Findings and limits, study-wide: Among top peripheral T cell clonotypes, changes seemed unrelated to pseudoprogression.

Clones were read by immunoSEQ multiplex PCR, and TCRdb kept only the in-frame ones, dropping some. The table has around 130,000 clones, around 80% seen once. Time point described: week 11, during vaccination. The study gave 300 ug of mutant IDH1 20-mer peptide per vaccine dose, with topical imiquimod. The donor cohort comprised cases of new WHO grade 3 or 4 IDH1-mutant, ATRX-lost astrocytoma. V usage is TRBV4-3 and J usage is TRBJ2-1, with 7 bases matching TRBD1. Sample: PBMCs, taken from a glioma patient whose treatment included an IDH1 peptide vaccine. The sequence was obtained from a man aged 35 to 55 with glioma. The DNA of the CDR3 is TGCGCCAGCAGCCAAGCCTTAACAGGGGTCGATGAGCAGTTCTTC. Translated, it gives CASSQALTGVDEQFF.